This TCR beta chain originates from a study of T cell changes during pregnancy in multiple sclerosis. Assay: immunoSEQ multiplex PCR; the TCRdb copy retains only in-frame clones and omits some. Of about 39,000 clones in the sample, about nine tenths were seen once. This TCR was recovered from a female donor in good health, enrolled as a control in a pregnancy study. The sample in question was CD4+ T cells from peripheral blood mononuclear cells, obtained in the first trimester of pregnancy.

The CDR3 protein is CAWRKGTANTGELFF. The CDR3 DNA reads as TGTGCCTGGAGGAAGGGGACTGCGAACACCGGGGAGCTGTTTTTT. The V and J genes are TRBV30 and TRBJ2-2, with D maybe TRBD2 (6 bases). This CDR3 has 15 residues. CDR1 GTSNPN and CDR2 SVGIG come from the germline V gene (reference sequence). V was clipped by 3 bases and J by 0 bases, with 11 bases between them.